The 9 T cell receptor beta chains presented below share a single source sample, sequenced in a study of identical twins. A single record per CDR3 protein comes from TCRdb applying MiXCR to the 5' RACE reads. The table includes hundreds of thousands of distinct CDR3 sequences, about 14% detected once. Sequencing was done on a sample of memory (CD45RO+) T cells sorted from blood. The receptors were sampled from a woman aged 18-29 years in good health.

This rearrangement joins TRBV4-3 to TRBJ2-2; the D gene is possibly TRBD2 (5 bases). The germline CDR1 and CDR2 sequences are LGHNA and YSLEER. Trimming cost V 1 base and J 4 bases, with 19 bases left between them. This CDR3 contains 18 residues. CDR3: CASSQVEFRGEFTGELFF. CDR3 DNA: TGCGCCAGCAGCCAAGTGGAGTTTCGTGGGGAGTTCACCGGGGAGCTGTTTTTT.

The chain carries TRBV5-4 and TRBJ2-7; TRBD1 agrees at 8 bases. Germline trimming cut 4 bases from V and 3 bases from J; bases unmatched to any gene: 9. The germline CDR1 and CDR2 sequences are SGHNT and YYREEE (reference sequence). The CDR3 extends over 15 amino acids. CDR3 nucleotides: TGTGCCAGCAGCCGCATACTTACAGGGGGCTACGAGCAGTACTTC. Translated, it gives CASSRILTGGYEQYF. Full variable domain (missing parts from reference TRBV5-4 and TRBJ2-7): ETGVTQSPTHLIKTRGQQVTLRCSSQSGHNTVSWYQQALGQGPQFIFQYYREEENGRGNFPPRFSGLQFPNYSSELNVNALELDDSALYLCASSRILTGGYEQYFGPGTRLTVT.

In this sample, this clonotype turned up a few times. The CDR3: CASSATDRVETQYF. As DNA, the CDR3 is TGTGCCAGCAGCGCGACCGACAGGGTTGAGACCCAGTACTTC. The chain is built from TRBV9 and TRBJ2-5; 7 nucleotides line up with TRBD1. This CDR3 comprises 14 residues. V was pared by 3 bases and J by 5 bases, with 7 bases of the junction left unmatched. Germline V gene lookup returns CDR1 SGDLS and CDR2 YYNGEE.

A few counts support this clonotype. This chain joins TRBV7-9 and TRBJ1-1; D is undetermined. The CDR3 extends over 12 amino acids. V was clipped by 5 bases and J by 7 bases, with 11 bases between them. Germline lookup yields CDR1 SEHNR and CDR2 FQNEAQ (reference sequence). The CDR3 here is CASSVGRGEAFF. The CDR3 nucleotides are TGTGCCAGCAGCGTCGGACGGGGTGAAGCTTTCTTT.

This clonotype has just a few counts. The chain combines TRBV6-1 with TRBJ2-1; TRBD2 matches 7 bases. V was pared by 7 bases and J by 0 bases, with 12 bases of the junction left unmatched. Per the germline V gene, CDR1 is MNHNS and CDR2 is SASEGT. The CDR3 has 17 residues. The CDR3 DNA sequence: TGTGCCAGCAAGGGGACTACCTCCTCCAGCTCCTACAATGAGCAGTTCTTC. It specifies CASKGTTSSSSYNEQFF.

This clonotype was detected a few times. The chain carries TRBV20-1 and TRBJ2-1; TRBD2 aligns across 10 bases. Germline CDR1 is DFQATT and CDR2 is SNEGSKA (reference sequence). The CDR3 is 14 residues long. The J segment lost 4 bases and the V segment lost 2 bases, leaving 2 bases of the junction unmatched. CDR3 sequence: CSARSGRDYNEQFF. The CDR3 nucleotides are TGCAGTGCTAGAAGCGGGAGGGATTACAATGAGCAGTTCTTC.

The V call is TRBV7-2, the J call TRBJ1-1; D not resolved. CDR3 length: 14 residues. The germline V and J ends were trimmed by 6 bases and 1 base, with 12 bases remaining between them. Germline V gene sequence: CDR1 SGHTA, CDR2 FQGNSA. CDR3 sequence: CASRKDPTNTEAFF. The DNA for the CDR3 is TGTGCCAGCAGAAAAGACCCGACGAACACTGAAGCTTTCTTT.

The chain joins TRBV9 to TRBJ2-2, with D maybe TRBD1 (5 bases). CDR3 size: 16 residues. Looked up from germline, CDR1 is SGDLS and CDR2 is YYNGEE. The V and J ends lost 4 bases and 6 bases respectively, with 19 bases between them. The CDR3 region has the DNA TGTGCCAGCAGCCCTCGTTCTCTCCAGGGCCCCGGGGAGCTGTTTTTT. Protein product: CASSPRSLQGPGELFF.

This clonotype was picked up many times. CDR3 DNA: TGTGCCAGCAGTTTAGCACAGCTTTACGAGCAGTACTTC. Protein sequence: CASSLAQLYEQYF. The chain combines TRBV28 with TRBJ2-7; no reliable D call. The CDR3 runs to 13 residues. CDR1 is MDHEN, CDR2 SYDVKM, per germline. With 2 bases removed from V and 4 bases from J, the gap between germline ends came to 9 bases.